This T cell receptor (beta chain) was sequenced in a study of shared clonotypes between healthy human individuals. Points from the study as a whole: Several donors shared approximately 5% of their naive CD4 clonotypes.

The germline CDR1 and CDR2 sequences are SGDLS and YYNGEE. This CDR3 has 14 amino acids. V shed 2 bases and J shed 2 bases, with 11 bases lying between them. Points on this clone: What it binds is not known. Other nucleotide sequences from this sample produce the same CDR3.

Libraries were prepared by immunoSEQ multiplex PCR; TCRdb keeps only in-frame clonotypes and omits some of them. The profile shows more than 1,200,000 clones, approximately 98.5% of them singletons. Material: naive CD4+ T cells sorted from blood. Subset given: CD45RA+ positively selected. V usage is TRBV9 and J usage is TRBJ2-7; possibly TRBD1 for D (6 bases). The source is a man younger than 45 in good health. CDR3 loop: CASSVATGAYEQYF. CDR3 coding DNA: TGTGCCAGCAGCGTCGCGACAGGCGCCTACGAGCAGTACTTC. The full variable domain, completed using reference TRBV9 and TRBJ2-7, is DSGVTQTPKHLITATGQRVTLRCSPRSGDLSVYWYQQSLDQGLQFLIQYYNGEERAKGNILERFSAQQFPDLHSELNLSSLELGDSALYFCASSVATGAYEQYFGPGTRLTVT.